These 5 T cell receptor beta chains came from one sample sequenced in a study of blood T cell repertoires in COVID-19. Assay: immunoSEQ multiplex PCR; the TCRdb copy retains only in-frame clones and omits some. The top ten hold around 2.3% of the sample, which has roughly 230,000 clones, almost 90% seen once. The sequenced sample was peripheral blood. Every receptor here comes from a woman in her sixties with COVID-19, enrolled during active disease.

The rearrangement uses TRBV6-1 and TRBJ2-7, with no clear D. Germline CDR1 reads MNHNS; CDR2 reads SASEGT. The CDR3 totals 12 residues. Trimming took 2 bases from V and 7 from J, leaving 9 bases between them. CDR3 region: CASSEHKTEQYF. CDR3 coding DNA: TGTGCCAGCAGTGAACACAAGACAGAGCAGTACTTC.

V is TRBV9 and J is TRBJ1-1; possible D gene TRBD1, 6 bases. The CDR3 is made up of 14 amino acids. Germline-derived CDR1 and CDR2 are SGDLS and YYNGEE. Trimming took 3 bases from V and 1 from J, leaving 10 bases between them. As DNA, the CDR3 is TGTGCCAGCAGCGCTACAGGGCAGAACACTGAAGCTTTCTTT. As protein: CASSATGQNTEAFF.

The genes are TRBV3-1 (or the pseudogene TRBV3-2) and TRBJ1-5; D uncertain. The germline V gene encodes CDR1 LGHDT and CDR2 YNNKEL (reference sequence). This CDR3 has 14 amino acids. V was clipped by 3 bases and J by 2 bases, with 8 bases between them. In DNA form, the CDR3 reads TGTGCCAGCAGCCAGGCGGCAGGCAATCAGCCCCAGCATTTT. This translates into CASSQAAGNQPQHF.

The chain couples TRBV5-1 to TRBJ2-7; possible D gene TRBD1, 6 bases. The CDR3 is made up of 12 amino acids. Between the trimmed V and J ends, which lost 2 bases and 8 bases, there was a span of 11 bases. Germline values: CDR1 SGHRS, CDR2 YFSETQ. For the CDR3, the DNA is TGCGCCAGCAGCTTAAGACAGGACAAGCAGTACTTC. Its protein product is CASSLRQDKQYF.

This clone came up once. V is TRBV7-9 and J is TRBJ1-4, with TRBD1 matching 8 bases. V was pared by 4 bases and J by 7 bases, with 14 bases of the junction left unmatched. The germline V gene has CDR1 SEHNR and CDR2 FQNEAQ (reference sequence). The CDR3 totals 17 residues. The chain's CDR3 is CASSSRSDRVEGEKLFF. CDR3 sequence (DNA): TGTGCCAGCAGCTCCAGATCGGACAGGGTGGAAGGTGAAAAACTGTTTTTT.